The sequence of this T cell receptor beta chain was determined in a study of T cells in Graves' hyperthyroidism and ophthalmopathy. Diagnosis rested on symptoms, serum thyroxine and TRAb, thyroid ultrasound, and orbital computed tomography. Whole-study findings and limits: Clonotypes that were expanded in thyroid above 0.001 mostly appeared in blood too.

This clonotype showed up just a few times. Its antigen remains unidentified. CDR1 is KGHSH, CDR2 LQKENI, per germline. The CDR3 consists of 15 residues. Trimming stripped 4 bases from V and 0 bases from J, with 10 bases between. Using RNA transcripts as the source, TCR beta CDR3 regions were amplified. The TCR CDR3 was amplified in a first-round RT-PCR using the HTBI primer set. TCRdb reprocessed the multiplex PCR reads with MiXCR, giving one entry per CDR3 protein. The sample lists about 400,000 distinct CDR3 sequences, 25% occurring once. V gene TRBV18 combines with J gene TRBJ2-1; D not certain. Sequenced sample: blood. The clonotype originates from a man in his fifties or sixties with Graves' hyperthyroidism. In DNA, the CDR3 is TGTGCCAGCTCACGGGCAATTAGCTCCTACAATGAGCAGTTCTTC. Translated, it gives CASSRAISSYNEQFF. The full variable domain, with the rest looked up from reference TRBV18 and TRBJ2-1, is NAGVMQNPRHLVRRRGQEARLRCSPMKGHSHVYWYRQLPEEGLKFMVYLQKENIIDESGMPKERFSAEFPKEGPSILRIQQVVRGDSAAYFCASSRAISSYNEQFFGPGTRLTVL.